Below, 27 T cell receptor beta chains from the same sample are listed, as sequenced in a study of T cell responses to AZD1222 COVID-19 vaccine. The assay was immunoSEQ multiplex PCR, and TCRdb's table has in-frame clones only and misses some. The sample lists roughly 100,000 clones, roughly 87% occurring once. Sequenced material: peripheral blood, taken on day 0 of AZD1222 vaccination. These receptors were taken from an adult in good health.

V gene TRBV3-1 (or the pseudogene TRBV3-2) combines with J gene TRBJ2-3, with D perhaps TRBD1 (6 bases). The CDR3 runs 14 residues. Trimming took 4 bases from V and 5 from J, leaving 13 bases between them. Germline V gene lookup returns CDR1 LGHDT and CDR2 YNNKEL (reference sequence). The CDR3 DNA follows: TGTGCCAGCAGCCCACAGGGAAGGGGAGATACGCAGTATTTT. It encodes CASSPQGRGDTQYF.

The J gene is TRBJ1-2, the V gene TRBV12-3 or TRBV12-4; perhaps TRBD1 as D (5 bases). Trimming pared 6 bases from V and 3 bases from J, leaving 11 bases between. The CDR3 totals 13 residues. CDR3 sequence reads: CASSPGGYYGYTF. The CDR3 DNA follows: TGTGCCAGCAGCCCCGGGGGTTACTATGGCTACACCTTC.

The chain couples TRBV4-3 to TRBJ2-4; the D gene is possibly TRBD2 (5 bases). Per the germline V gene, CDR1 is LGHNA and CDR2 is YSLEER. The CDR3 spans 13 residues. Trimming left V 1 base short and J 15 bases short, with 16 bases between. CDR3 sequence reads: CASSQAAGNPRYF. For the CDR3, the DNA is TGCGCCAGCAGCCAAGCCGCCGGGAACCCTCGGTACTTC.

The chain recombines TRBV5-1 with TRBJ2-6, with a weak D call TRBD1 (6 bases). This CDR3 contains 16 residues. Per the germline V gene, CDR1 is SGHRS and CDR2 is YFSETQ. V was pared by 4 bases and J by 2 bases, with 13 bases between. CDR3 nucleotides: TGCGCCAGCAGCGCCAGCCCAGGGGCTGGGGCCAACGTCCTGACTTTC. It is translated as CASSASPGAGANVLTF. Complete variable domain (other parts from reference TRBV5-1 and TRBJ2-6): KAGVTQTPRYLIKTRGQQVTLSCSPISGHRSVSWYQQTPGQGLQFLFEYFSETQRNKGNFPGRFSGRQFSNSRSEMNVSTLELGDSALYLCASSASPGAGANVLTFGAGSRLTVL.

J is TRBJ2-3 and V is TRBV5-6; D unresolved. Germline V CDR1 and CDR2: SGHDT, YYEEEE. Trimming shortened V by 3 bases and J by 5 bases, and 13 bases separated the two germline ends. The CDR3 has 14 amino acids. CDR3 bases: TGTGCCAGCAGCTCGCTAGTGGCGCAAGATACGCAGTATTTT. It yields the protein CASSSLVAQDTQYF.

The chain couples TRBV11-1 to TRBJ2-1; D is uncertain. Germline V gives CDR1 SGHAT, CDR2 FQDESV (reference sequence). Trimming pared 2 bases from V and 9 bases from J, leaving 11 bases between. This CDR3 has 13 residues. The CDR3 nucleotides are TGTGCCAGCAGCTTATCGACGGTTGGTGAGCAGTTCTTC. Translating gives CASSLSTVGEQFF.

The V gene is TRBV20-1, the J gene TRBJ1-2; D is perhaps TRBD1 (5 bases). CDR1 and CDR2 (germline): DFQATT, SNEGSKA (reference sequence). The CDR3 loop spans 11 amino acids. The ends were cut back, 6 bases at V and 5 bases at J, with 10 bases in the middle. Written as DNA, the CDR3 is TGCAGTGCCCTAGGACAATATGGCTACACCTTC. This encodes CSALGQYGYTF.

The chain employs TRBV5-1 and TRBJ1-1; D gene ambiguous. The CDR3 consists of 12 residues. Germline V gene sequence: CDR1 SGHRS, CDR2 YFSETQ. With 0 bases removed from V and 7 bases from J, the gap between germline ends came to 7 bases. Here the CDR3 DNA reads TGCGCCAGCAGCTTGGGCGGGCGTGAAGCTTTCTTT. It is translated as CASSLGGREAFF.

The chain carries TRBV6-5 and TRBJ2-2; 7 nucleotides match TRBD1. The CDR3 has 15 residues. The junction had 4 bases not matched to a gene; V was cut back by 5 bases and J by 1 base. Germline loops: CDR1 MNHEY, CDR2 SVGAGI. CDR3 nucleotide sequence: TGTGCCAGCAGTCTCCGGACAGGGAACACCGGGGAGCTGTTTTTT. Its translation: CASSLRTGNTGELFF.

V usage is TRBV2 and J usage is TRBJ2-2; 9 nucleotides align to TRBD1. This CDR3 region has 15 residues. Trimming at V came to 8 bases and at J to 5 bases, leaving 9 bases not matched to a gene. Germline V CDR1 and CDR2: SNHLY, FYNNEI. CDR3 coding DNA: TGTGCCAGCCTCCCGGGACAGGGTGGGACCGGGGAGCTGTTTTTT. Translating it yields CASLPGQGGTGELFF.

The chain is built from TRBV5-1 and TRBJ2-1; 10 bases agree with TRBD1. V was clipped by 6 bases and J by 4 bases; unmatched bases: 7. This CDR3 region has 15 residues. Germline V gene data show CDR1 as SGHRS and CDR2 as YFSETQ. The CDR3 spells CASKARDRGYNEQFF. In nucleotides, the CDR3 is TGCGCCAGCAAGGCCCGGGACAGGGGTTACAATGAGCAGTTCTTC.

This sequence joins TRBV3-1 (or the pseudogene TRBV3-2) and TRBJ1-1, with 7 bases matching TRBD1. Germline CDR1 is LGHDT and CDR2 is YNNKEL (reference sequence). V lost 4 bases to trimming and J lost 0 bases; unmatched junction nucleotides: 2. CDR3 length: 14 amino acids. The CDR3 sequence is CASSRRGVNTEAFF. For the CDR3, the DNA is TGTGCCAGCAGCCGCAGGGGGGTGAACACTGAAGCTTTCTTT.

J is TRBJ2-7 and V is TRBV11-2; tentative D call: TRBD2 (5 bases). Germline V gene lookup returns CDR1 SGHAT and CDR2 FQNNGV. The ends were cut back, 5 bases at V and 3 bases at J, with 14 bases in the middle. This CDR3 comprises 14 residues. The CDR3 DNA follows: TGTGCCAGCAGCCAAGGCCGGGAATACTACGAGCAGTACTTC. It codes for CASSQGREYYEQYF.

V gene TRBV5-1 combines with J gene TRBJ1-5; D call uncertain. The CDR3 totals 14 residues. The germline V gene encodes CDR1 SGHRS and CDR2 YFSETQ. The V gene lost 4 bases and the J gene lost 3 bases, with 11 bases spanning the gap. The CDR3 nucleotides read TGCGCCAGCAGCCCGATGGGTAACAATCAGCCCCAGCATTTT. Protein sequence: CASSPMGNNQPQHF.

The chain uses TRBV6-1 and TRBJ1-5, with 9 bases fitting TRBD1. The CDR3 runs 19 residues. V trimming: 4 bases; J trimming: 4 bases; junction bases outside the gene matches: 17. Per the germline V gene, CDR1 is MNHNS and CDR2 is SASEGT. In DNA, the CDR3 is TGTGCCAGCAGTGCTCGGAGACCGGGACAGGGAAAGTCAAATCAGCCCCAGCATTTT. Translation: CASSARRPGQGKSNQPQHF.

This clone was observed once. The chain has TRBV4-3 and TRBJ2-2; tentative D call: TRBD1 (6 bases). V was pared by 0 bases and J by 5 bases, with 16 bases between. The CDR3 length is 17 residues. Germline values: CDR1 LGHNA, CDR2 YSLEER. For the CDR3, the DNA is TGCGCCAGCAGCCAAGACAGCCGTGGACAGTTAACCGGGGAGCTGTTTTTT. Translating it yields CASSQDSRGQLTGELFF.

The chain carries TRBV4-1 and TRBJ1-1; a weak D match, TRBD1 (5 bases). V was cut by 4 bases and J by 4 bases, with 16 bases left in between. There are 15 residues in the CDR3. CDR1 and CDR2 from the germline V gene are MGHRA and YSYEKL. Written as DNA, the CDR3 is TGCGCCAGCAGCCCGCTGGGCAGTGGGGGCACTGAAGCTTTCTTT. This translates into CASSPLGSGGTEAFF.

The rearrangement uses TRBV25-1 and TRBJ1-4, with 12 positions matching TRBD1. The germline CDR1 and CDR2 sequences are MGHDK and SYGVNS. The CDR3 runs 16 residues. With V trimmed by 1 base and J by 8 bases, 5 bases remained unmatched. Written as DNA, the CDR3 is TGTGCCAGCAGTGAATGGGGACAGGGGGCAGGGGAAAAACTGTTTTTT. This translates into CASSEWGQGAGEKLFF.

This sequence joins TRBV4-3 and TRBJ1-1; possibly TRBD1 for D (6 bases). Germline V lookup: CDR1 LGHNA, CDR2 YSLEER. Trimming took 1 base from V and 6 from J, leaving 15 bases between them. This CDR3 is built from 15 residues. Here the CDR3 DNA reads TGCGCCAGCAGCCAAGGGACAGTTCTTTCGGCTGAAGCTTTCTTT. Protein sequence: CASSQGTVLSAEAFF.

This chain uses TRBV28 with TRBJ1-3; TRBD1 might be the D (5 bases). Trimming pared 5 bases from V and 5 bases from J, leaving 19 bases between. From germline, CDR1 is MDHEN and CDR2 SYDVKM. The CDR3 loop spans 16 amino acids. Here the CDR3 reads CASSESGTASRNTIYF. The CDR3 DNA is TGTGCCAGCAGTGAATCCGGGACGGCTAGCCGAAACACCATATATTTT.

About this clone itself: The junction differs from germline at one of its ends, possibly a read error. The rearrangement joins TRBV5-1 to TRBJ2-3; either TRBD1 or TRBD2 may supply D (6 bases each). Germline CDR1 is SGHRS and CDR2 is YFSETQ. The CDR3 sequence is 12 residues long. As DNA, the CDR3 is TGCGCCAGCAGTCCCTGGGGGGAAAGGGGGAATTTT. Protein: CASSPWGERGNF. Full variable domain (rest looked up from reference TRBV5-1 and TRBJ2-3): KAGVTQTPRYLIKTRGQQVTLSCSPISGHRSVSWYQQTPGQGLQFLFEYFSETQRNKGNFPGRFSGRQFSNSRSEMNVSTLELGDSALYLCASSPWGERGNFGPGTRLTVL.

CDR3: CASSPLAGRRGEQFF. In DNA, the CDR3 is TGTGCCAGCAGCCCCTTAGCGGGGAGGAGGGGGGAGCAGTTCTTC. This rearrangement joins TRBV14 to TRBJ2-1, with TRBD2 matching over 8 bases. From germline, CDR1 is SGHDN and CDR2 FVKESK. The CDR3 totals 15 residues. J gave up 10 bases and V 4 bases, and 12 bases lay outside the gene matches. Looking up the rest from reference TRBV14 and TRBJ2-1 gives the full variable domain: EAGVTQFPSHSVIEKGQTVTLRCDPISGHDNLYWYRRVMGKEIKFLLHFVKESKQDESGMPNNRFLAERTGGTYSTLKVQPAELEDSGVYFCASSPLAGRRGEQFFGPGTRLTVL.

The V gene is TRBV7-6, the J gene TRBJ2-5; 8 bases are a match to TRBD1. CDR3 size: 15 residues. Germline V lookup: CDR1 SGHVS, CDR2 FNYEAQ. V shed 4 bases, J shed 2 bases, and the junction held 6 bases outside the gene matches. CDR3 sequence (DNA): TGTGCCAGCAGCTCCCAGGGGGCCTGGCAAGAGACCCAGTACTTC. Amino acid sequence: CASSSQGAWQETQYF.

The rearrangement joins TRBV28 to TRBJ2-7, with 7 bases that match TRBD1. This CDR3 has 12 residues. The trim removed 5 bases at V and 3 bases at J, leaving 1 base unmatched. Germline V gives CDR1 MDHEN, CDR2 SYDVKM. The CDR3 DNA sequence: TGTGCCAGCAGTCCAGGGGGCTACGAGCAGTACTTC. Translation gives CASSPGGYEQYF.

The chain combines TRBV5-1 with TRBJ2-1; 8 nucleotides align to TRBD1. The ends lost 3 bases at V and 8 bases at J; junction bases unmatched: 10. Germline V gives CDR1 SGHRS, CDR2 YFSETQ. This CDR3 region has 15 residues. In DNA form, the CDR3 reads TGCGCCAGCAGCTGGGGGCAGGGGGCGGTAGATGAGCAGTTCTTC. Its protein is CASSWGQGAVDEQFF.

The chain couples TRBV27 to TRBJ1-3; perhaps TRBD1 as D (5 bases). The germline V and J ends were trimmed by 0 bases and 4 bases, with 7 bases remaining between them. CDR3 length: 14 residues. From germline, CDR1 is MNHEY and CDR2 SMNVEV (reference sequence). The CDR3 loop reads CASSLSGGGNTIYF. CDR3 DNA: TGTGCCAGCAGTTTATCGGGGGGGGGAAACACCATATATTTT.

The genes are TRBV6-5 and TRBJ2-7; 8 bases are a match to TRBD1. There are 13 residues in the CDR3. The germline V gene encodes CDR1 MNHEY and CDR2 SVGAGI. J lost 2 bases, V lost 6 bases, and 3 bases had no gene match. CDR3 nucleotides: TGTGCCAGCAGAGGGACAGGTGCCTACGAGCAGTACTTC. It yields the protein CASRGTGAYEQYF.